This TCR beta chain was recovered during a study of cytomegalovirus exposure and HLA in healthy donors. Study conclusions and caveats: Highly shared sequence variants in one cluster were likely a sequencing artifact.

The CDR3 has 20 amino acids. The V and J ends lost 0 bases and 0 bases, in that order; junction bases with no gene match: 14. CDR1 and CDR2 (germline): MRHNA, SNTAGT. The PCR was carried out with 60 Vbeta primers and 13 Jbeta primers. Sequenced by immunoSEQ multiplex PCR; TCRdb stores in-frame clones only, minus some. Among some 190,000 clones listed, around 80% were seen once. Each donor was nominally healthy when sampled (though unrecorded immune exposures were likely). A note on this clone: Antigen: not known.

The chain uses TRBV6-4 and TRBJ1-5, with TRBD1 matching 7 bases. The source material was PBMCs. The clonotype originates from a boy aged 2 to 9 in good health and CMV-seronegative. The CDR3 DNA reads as TGTGCCAGCAGTGACTCGAGCCGGGACAGAGCAGTTCATAGCAATCAGCCCCAGCATTTT. It encodes CASSDSSRDRAVHSNQPQHF.